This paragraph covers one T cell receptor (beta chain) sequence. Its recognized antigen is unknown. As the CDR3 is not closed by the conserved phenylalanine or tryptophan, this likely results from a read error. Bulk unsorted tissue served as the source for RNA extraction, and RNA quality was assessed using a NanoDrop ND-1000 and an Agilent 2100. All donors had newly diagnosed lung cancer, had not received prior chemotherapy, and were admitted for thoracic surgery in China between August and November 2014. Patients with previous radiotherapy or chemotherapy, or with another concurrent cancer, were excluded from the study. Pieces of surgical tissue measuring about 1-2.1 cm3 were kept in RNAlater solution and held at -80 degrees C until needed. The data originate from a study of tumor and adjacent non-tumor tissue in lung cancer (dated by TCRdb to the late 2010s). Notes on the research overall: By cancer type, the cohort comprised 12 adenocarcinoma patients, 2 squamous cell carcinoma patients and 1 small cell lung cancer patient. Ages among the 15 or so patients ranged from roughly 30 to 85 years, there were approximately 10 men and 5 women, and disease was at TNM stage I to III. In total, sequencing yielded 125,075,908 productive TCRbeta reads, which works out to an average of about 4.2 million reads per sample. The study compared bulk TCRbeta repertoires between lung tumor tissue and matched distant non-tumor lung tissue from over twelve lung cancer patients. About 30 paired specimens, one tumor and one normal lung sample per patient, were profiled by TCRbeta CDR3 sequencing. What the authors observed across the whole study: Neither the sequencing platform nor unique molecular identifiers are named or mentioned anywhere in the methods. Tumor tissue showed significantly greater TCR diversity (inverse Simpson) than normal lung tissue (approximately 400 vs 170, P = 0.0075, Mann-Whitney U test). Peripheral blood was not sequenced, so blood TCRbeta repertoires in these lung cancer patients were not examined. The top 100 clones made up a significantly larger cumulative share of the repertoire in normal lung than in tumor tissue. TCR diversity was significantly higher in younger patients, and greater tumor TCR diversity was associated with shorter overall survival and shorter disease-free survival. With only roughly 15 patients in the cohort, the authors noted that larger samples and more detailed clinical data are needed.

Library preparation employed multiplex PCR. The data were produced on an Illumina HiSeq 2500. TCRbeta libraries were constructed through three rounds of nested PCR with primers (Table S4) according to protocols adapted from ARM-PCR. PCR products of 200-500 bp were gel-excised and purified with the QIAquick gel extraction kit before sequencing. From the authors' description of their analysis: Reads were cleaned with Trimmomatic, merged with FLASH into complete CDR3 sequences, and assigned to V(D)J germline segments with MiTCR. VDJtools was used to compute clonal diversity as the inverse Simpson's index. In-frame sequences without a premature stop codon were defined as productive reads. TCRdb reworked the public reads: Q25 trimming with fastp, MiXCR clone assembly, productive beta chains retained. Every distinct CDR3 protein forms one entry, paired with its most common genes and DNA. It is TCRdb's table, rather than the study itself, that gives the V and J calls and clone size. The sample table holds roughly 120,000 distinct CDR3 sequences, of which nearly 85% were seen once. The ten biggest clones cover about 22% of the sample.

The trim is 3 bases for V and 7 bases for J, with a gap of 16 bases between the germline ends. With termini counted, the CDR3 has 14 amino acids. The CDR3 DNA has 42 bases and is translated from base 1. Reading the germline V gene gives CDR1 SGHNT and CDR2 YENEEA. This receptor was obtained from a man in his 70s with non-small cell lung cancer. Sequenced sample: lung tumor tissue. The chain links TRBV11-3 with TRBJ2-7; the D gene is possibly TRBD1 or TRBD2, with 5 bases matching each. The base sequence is TGTGCCAGCAGCTTGTACGGGACGCTGGGAGAGCAGTACTTA. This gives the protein CASSLYGTLGEQYL.